This T cell receptor beta chain was recorded in a study of T-cell reconstitution after alpha-beta-depleted transplantation in children. The CDR3 is 14 residues long. V lost 2 bases to trimming and J lost 5 bases; unmatched junction nucleotides: 2. Germline lookup yields CDR1 MNHNS and CDR2 SASEGT. The library targeted TCRbeta and was prepared with unique molecular identifiers. TCRdb independently ran MiXCR on the PCR reads; one entry per CDR3 protein. The table shows 350,000 to 400,000 distinct CDR3 sequences, with just over 20% occurring only once. V gene TRBV6-1 combines with J gene TRBJ2-2, with 7 bases matching TRBD2. The sequencing used PBMCs from the stem cell graft donor, collected from the stem cell graft. This clonotype was obtained from a human donor who donated a stem cell graft to a child with acute myeloid leukemia. The CDR3 spells CASSELRGTGELFF. For the CDR3, the DNA is TGTGCCAGCAGTGAACTGCGGGGGACCGGGGAGCTGTTTTTT.